This entry features one T cell receptor (beta chain) sequence. Its antigen remains unknown. The data belong to a study of radiation and T cells in renal cell carcinoma. Findings and caveats of the study: Top tumor clonotypes rose in blood 2 weeks post-radiation, then contracted. No pretreatment tumor biopsies were available for baseline clonotypes.

Only in-frame clones appear in the TCRdb table, and some are missing; sequencing was by immunoSEQ multiplex PCR. Of some 120,000 clones in the sample, around 82% were seen once. The time point here: blood 2 weeks post-SBRT. Treatment denoted: 15 Gy SBRT to primary tumor, nephrectomy 4 weeks later. Blood was sampled at baseline, 2 weeks and 4 weeks after SBRT. The V gene lost 8 bases and the J gene lost 2 bases, with 15 bases spanning the gap. The germline V gene has CDR1 GTSNPN and CDR2 SVGIG (reference sequence). This CDR3 has 13 residues. Sample: blood, taken from a patient whose treatment included radiotherapy and nephrectomy. This chain connects TRBV30 to TRBJ1-2; weak D call: TRBD1 (6 bases). The sequence derives from a man aged 45-65 years with renal cell carcinoma. The CDR3 protein is CAVEGQGNYGYTF. CDR3 DNA sequence: TGTGCCGTGGAAGGGCAGGGGAACTATGGCTACACCTTC.